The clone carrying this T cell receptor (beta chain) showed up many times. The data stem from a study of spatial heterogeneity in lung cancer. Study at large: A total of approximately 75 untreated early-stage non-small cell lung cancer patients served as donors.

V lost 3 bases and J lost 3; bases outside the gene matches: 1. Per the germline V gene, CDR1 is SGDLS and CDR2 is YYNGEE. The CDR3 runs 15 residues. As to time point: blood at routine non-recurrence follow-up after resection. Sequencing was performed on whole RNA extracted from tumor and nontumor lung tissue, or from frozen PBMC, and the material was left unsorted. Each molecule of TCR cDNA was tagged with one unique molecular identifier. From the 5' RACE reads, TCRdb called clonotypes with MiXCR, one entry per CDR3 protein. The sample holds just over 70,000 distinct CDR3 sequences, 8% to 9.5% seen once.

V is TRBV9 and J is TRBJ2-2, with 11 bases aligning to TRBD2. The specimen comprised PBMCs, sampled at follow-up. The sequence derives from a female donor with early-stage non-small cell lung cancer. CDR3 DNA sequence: TGTGCCAGCAGCGGACTAGCGGGATACACCGGGGAGCTGTTTTTT. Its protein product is CASSGLAGYTGELFF. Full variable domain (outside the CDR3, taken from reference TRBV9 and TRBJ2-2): DSGVTQTPKHLITATGQRVTLRCSPRSGDLSVYWYQQSLDQGLQFLIQYYNGEERAKGNILERFSAQQFPDLHSELNLSSLELGDSALYFCASSGLAGYTGELFFGEGSRLTVL.